What follows are 8 T cell receptor beta chains derived from one specimen sequenced in a study of blood T cell repertoires in COVID-19. Method: immunoSEQ multiplex PCR; TCRdb's copy keeps in-frame clones and lacks some. This sample has about 73,000 clones, with around 82% found just once. The material sequenced was peripheral blood. The receptors shown here come from a man between 50 and 59 years old with active COVID-19.

V and J are TRBV5-1 and TRBJ1-1, with TRBD1 matching 7 bases. The J segment lost 2 bases and the V segment lost 2 bases, leaving 0 bases of the junction unmatched. Germline V gene sequence: CDR1 SGHRS, CDR2 YFSETQ. The CDR3 is 13 amino acids. The CDR3 nucleotides are TGCGCCAGCAGCTTAGGGGGCAACACTGAAGCTTTCTTT. Translating it yields CASSLGGNTEAFF.

The V gene is TRBV7-9, the J gene TRBJ2-2; maybe TRBD1 (5 bases). V lost 5 bases, J lost 5 bases, and 9 bases lay in between. This CDR3 spans 13 amino acids. Germline assignment: CDR1 SEHNR and CDR2 FQNEAQ (reference sequence). DNA of the CDR3: TGTGCCAGCAGCACTCAGGGAACCGGGGAGCTGTTTTTT. Amino acid sequence: CASSTQGTGELFF. The full variable domain, rest sourced from reference TRBV7-9 and TRBJ2-2, is DTGVSQNPRHKITKRGQNVTFRCDPISEHNRLYWYRQTLGQGPEFLTYFQNEAQLEKSRLLSDRFSAERPKGSFSTLEIQRTEQGDSAMYLCASSTQGTGELFFGEGSRLTVL.

Written as DNA, the CDR3 is TGTGCCAGCAGCCCGCTCGGCACTAGCGGGAGTCGGGGCAATGAGCAGTTCTTC. Encoded protein: CASSPLGTSGSRGNEQFF. The J gene is TRBJ2-1, the V gene TRBV4-2; TRBD2 aligns across 11 bases. J lost 6 bases, V lost 4 bases, and 14 bases had no gene match. This CDR3 comprises 18 residues. CDR1 and CDR2 from the germline V gene are LGHNA and YNFKEQ.

The J gene is TRBJ2-5, the V gene TRBV9; 8 nucleotides agree with TRBD1. The V gene's germline CDR1 is SGDLS and CDR2 YYNGEE. J was trimmed by 4 bases and V by 4 bases; bases with no gene match: 6. The CDR3 length is 14 residues. This CDR3 reads CASSTRTGPETQYF. CDR3 nucleotides: TGTGCCAGCAGCACCCGGACAGGGCCAGAGACCCAGTACTTC.

The chain is built from TRBV5-1 and TRBJ1-1, with a possible D match to TRBD1 (6 bases). V dropped 4 bases and J dropped 2 bases, with 15 bases sitting between them. The CDR3 is 15 residues long. CDR1 SGHRS and CDR2 YFSETQ come from the germline V gene. CDR3: CASSQGTGLNTEAFF. DNA of the CDR3: TGCGCCAGCAGCCAAGGTACAGGGTTAAACACTGAAGCTTTCTTT.

Only one count was recorded for this clone. This chain connects TRBV5-1 to TRBJ2-3, with 7 nucleotides matching TRBD2. This CDR3 is 15 amino acids long. Germline CDR1 SGHRS, CDR2 YFSETQ. With V trimmed by 0 bases and J by 4 bases, 5 bases remained unmatched. The CDR3 is CASSLGSGGSDTQYF. The CDR3 coding sequence is TGCGCCAGCAGCTTGGGGTCGGGAGGTTCAGATACGCAGTATTTT. Drawing the rest from reference TRBV5-1 and TRBJ2-3, the complete variable domain is KAGVTQTPRYLIKTRGQQVTLSCSPISGHRSVSWYQQTPGQGLQFLFEYFSETQRNKGNFPGRFSGRQFSNSRSEMNVSTLELGDSALYLCASSLGSGGSDTQYFGPGTRLTVL.

This clone appeared once. The chain is built from TRBV19 and TRBJ2-3; 10 bases are a match to TRBD1. Germline V lookup: CDR1 LNHDA, CDR2 SQIVND (reference sequence). Trimming removed 6 bases from V and 2 bases from J; junction bases left unmatched: 11. The CDR3 consists of 17 residues. CDR3 sequence: CASSPAGQGGYTDTQYF. CDR3 coding DNA: TGTGCCAGTAGCCCCGCCGGACAGGGGGGATACACAGATACGCAGTATTTT. The full variable domain, in which reference TRBV19 and TRBJ2-3 provide the parts outside the CDR3, is DGGITQSPKYLFRKEGQNVTLSCEQNLNHDAMYWYRQDPGQGLRLIYYSQIVNDFQKGDIAEGYSVSREKKESFPLTVTSAQKNPTAFYLCASSPAGQGGYTDTQYFGPGTRLTVL.

This clone was counted a few times. V and J are TRBV18 and TRBJ2-2, with D possibly TRBD1 on 5 matching bases. The length of the CDR3 is 15 residues. Germline V lookup: CDR1 KGHSH, CDR2 LQKENI. V was shortened by 0 bases and J by 0 bases, with 5 bases between the two germline ends. The CDR3, as DNA: TGTGCCAGCTCACCACCGACAGCGAACACCGGGGAGCTGTTTTTT. Protein sequence: CASSPPTANTGELFF.